This TCR beta chain was obtained from a study of early T cells in non-severe SARS-CoV-2 infection. This clonotype was found many times. The CDR3 runs to 13 residues. The V gene's germline CDR1 is SEHNR and CDR2 FQNEAQ (reference sequence). V lost 3 bases to trimming and J lost 6 bases, with 12 bases between them. TCRdb used MiXCR to reprocess the 5' RACE reads, holding one entry per CDR3 protein. The table has 25,000 to 35,000 distinct CDR3 sequences, roughly 5% seen once. The rearrangement uses TRBV7-9 and TRBJ2-7; D gene unclear. Input material: whole blood. The sequence derives from an adult who was a healthcare worker with PCR-confirmed SARS-CoV-2 infection or an uninfected control (not recorded which). The chain's CDR3 is CASSFPGTTEQYF. The CDR3 nucleotides are TGTGCCAGCAGCTTTCCTGGAACTACCGAGCAGTACTTC.